These 2 T cell receptor beta chains originate from one sample sequenced in a study of response to subunit inactivated influenza vaccine. TCRdb analysed the RT-PCR reads with MiXCR anew, one entry per CDR3 protein. Here the sample spans 530,000 or so distinct CDR3 sequences, roughly 10% being singletons. This specimen was PBMCs from blood, taken on the day of vaccination. The receptors originated from a man over 45 who received an inactivated influenza vaccine.

This clonotype turned up a few times. The CDR3 here is CASQLQQGNNEKLFF. DNA for the CDR3: TGTGCCAGCCAACTCCAACAGGGTAATAATGAAAAACTGTTTTTT. The chain recombines TRBV4-2 with TRBJ1-4; maybe TRBD1 (6 bases). Trimming removed 8 bases at V and 4 bases at J, with 17 bases between. Germline V gene data show CDR1 as LGHNA and CDR2 as YNFKEQ. The CDR3 length is 15 residues.

The chain combines TRBV5-1 with TRBJ2-3; 9 bases are a match to TRBD2. The V and J ends lost 4 bases and 2 bases, in that order; junction bases with no gene match: 5. This CDR3 comprises 15 residues. CDR1 SGHRS and CDR2 YFSETQ come from the germline V gene. CDR3 sequence (DNA): TGCGCCAGCAGCCAGAGCGGGAGGACCACAGATACGCAGTATTTT. As protein: CASSQSGRTTDTQYF.